These 22 T cell receptor beta chains were all obtained from the same sample, sequenced in a study of T cell repertoires in cytomegalovirus infection. TCRdb re-derived calls from the reads in MiXCR, one entry per CDR3 protein. The table includes 250,000 to 300,000 distinct CDR3 sequences, around 13% detected once. The specimen sequenced was PBMCs. The origin of the receptors is a human donor in good health (CMV status not recorded). Some clones in this sample may be carry-over from other donors' samples.

This clonotype was found many times. This rearrangement joins TRBV7-3 to TRBJ2-1, with TRBD2 matching over 7 bases. CDR3 size: 15 residues. CDR1 is SGHTA and CDR2 is FQGTGA in the germline V gene. The V gene end was trimmed by 6 bases and the J gene end by 2 bases; junction bases not matched to a gene: 7. CDR3 in DNA: TGTGCCAGCAGGGTTGCGGGAGCCCCCTACAATGAGCAGTTCTTC. Its protein product is CASRVAGAPYNEQFF.

This clonotype was seen a handful of times. The chain recombines TRBV20-1 with TRBJ1-5, with D hard to call. CDR1 is DFQATT and CDR2 is SNEGSKA in the germline V gene (reference sequence). CDR3 length: 13 residues. Trimming removed 3 bases at V and 4 bases at J, with 10 bases between. Written as DNA, the CDR3 is TGCAGTGCTAGGGGCAGCGAGAATCAGCCCCAGCATTTT. It specifies CSARGSENQPQHF.

The rearrangement joins TRBV29-1 to TRBJ1-2, with 7 nucleotides matching TRBD1. Germline V gene data show CDR1 as SQVTM and CDR2 as ANQGSEA. J gave up 4 bases and V 5 bases, and 4 bases lay outside the gene matches. This CDR3 has 12 amino acids. The CDR3 sequence: CSVRTGAYGYTF. CDR3 bases: TGCAGCGTTCGTACAGGGGCCTATGGCTACACCTTC.

This clonotype was seen at least ten times. V gene TRBV11-2 combines with J gene TRBJ2-1, with 7 bases matching TRBD2. This CDR3 is 14 amino acids long. V trimming: 4 bases; J trimming: 6 bases; junction bases outside the gene matches: 6. Germline-derived CDR1 and CDR2 are SGHAT and FQNNGV. In DNA, the CDR3 is TGTGCCAGCAGCTCGGAGGGAGGGTTCAATGAGCAGTTCTTC. Translation gives CASSSEGGFNEQFF.

This sequence joins TRBV29-1 and TRBJ1-1, with a weak D call TRBD1 (6 bases). The CDR3 covers 11 residues. Trimming pared 6 bases from V and 1 base from J, leaving 6 bases between. Germline V gene data show CDR1 as SQVTM and CDR2 as ANQGSEA. In DNA, the CDR3 is TGCAGCGTGGACAGGAACACTGAAGCTTTCTTT. This codes for CSVDRNTEAFF.

This clonotype came up many times. The chain carries TRBV6-6 and TRBJ2-1, with 13 bases lining up with TRBD2. After removal of 0 bases from V and 6 bases from J, the junction contained 5 bases not matched to a gene. Germline assignment: CDR1 MNHNY and CDR2 SVGAGI (reference sequence). This CDR3 is 17 amino acids long. The CDR3 region has the DNA TGTGCCAGCAGTTACTCTTGGCGGACTAGCGGGGGCAATGAGCAGTTCTTC. It translates to CASSYSWRTSGGNEQFF.

This clonotype was observed at least ten times. The chain joins TRBV20-1 to TRBJ1-1; D is unresolved. Germline V gives CDR1 DFQATT, CDR2 SNEGSKA (reference sequence). Trimming cost V 6 bases and J 3 bases, with 11 bases left between them. The CDR3 loop spans 12 amino acids. CDR3 loop: CSASRGYTEAFF. CDR3 DNA: TGCAGTGCCTCGCGCGGGTACACTGAAGCTTTCTTT.

This clonotype has a count of ten or more. The chain has TRBV7-3 and TRBJ2-1; D is undetermined. With 5 bases removed from V and 7 bases from J, the gap between germline ends came to 12 bases. Per the germline V gene, CDR1 is SGHTA and CDR2 is FQGTGA. The CDR3 length is 13 residues. CDR3 coding DNA: TGTGCCAGCAGCCTGACGGTCTTAAATGAGCAGTTCTTC. This gives the protein CASSLTVLNEQFF.

This clonotype showed up many times. J is TRBJ2-7 and V is TRBV6-6, with a possible D match to TRBD1 (6 bases). Germline V gives CDR1 MNHNY, CDR2 SVGAGI (reference sequence). Trimming stripped 2 bases from V and 2 bases from J, with 10 bases between. The CDR3 contains 14 residues. CDR3 DNA sequence: TGTGCCAGCAGTTACCGGGCAGGGGCCTACGAGCAGTACTTC. Amino acids: CASSYRAGAYEQYF.

In this sample, this clonotype turned up many times. The chain combines TRBV4-2 with TRBJ2-2, with 8 bases lining up with TRBD1. The CDR3 extends over 17 amino acids. V was clipped by 1 base and J by 6 bases; unmatched bases: 10. In germline, CDR1 is LGHNA, CDR2 YNFKEQ. The CDR3 protein is CASSQVGQGIDAGELFF. CDR3 nucleotide sequence: TGTGCCAGCAGCCAAGTCGGACAGGGTATCGACGCCGGGGAGCTGTTTTTT.

This clonotype was detected only a few times. The chain combines TRBV10-3 with TRBJ2-7; no firm D call. Germline-derived CDR1 and CDR2 are ENHRY and SYGVKD. This CDR3 is built from 14 residues. The V and J ends lost 3 bases and 0 bases respectively, with 9 bases between them. CDR3 amino acids: CAISEEVLSYEQYF. CDR3 coding DNA: TGTGCCATCAGTGAAGAGGTCCTCTCCTACGAGCAGTACTTC.

J is TRBJ2-7 and V is TRBV5-4; D possibly uses TRBD1 or TRBD2 (7 bases each). Trimming took off 3 bases at V and 2 bases at J, with 18 bases between the two ends. The CDR3 is 16 amino acids. The germline V gene has CDR1 SGHNT and CDR2 YYREEE (reference sequence). This chain's CDR3 is CASSSWGGDRPYEQYF. The CDR3 DNA reads as TGTGCCAGCAGCTCCTGGGGAGGGGACAGACCCTACGAGCAGTACTTC.

This clonotype occurred a few times. CDR3 sequence (DNA): TGTGCCAGCAGCTTCGGGCAGGGGGAGGTGGACACTGAAGCTTTCTTT. It specifies CASSFGQGEVDTEAFF. The gene calls are TRBV3-1 and TRBJ1-1; TRBD1 matches at 7 bases. J was trimmed by 3 bases and V by 5 bases; bases with no gene match: 12. Germline-derived CDR1 and CDR2 are LGHDT and YNNKEL (reference sequence). The CDR3 has 16 residues.

This clonotype turned up a few times. The chain employs TRBV28 and TRBJ2-3, with 7 bases fitting TRBD2. Germline V CDR1 and CDR2: MDHEN, SYDVKM. Trimming removed 2 bases from V and 5 bases from J; junction bases left unmatched: 16. The CDR3 consists of 18 residues. The DNA for the CDR3 is TGTGCCAGCAGTTTAAAACCTACCCGTCGGGAGGTGGGAGATACGCAGTATTTT. Protein sequence: CASSLKPTRREVGDTQYF.

This clonotype was counted a few times. The chain recombines TRBV18 with TRBJ1-6, with D tentatively TRBD1 (6 bases). CDR3 size: 17 residues. CDR1 is KGHSH, CDR2 LQKENI, per germline. V dropped 1 base and J dropped 6 bases, with 16 bases sitting between them. The CDR3 loop reads CASSPQAPGAGNSPLHF. The CDR3 DNA is TGTGCCAGCTCACCACAGGCCCCAGGGGCGGGTAATTCACCCCTCCACTTT.

This rearrangement joins TRBV20-1 to TRBJ2-3; D remains ambiguous. V lost 2 bases and J 8 bases, leaving 29 bases between the germline ends. The germline CDR1 and CDR2 sequences are DFQATT and SNEGSKA (reference sequence). The CDR3 has 18 residues. The CDR3 nucleotides are TGCAGTGCTAGATTGGTCCAAGGCGCCGGCGCAAATATCGGTACGCAGTATTTT. Translated: CSARLVQGAGANIGTQYF.

The chain has TRBV20-1 and TRBJ1-2; D ambiguous. The ends were cut back, 0 bases at V and 5 bases at J, with 13 bases in the middle. Germline V gene lookup returns CDR1 DFQATT and CDR2 SNEGSKA (reference sequence). CDR3 length equals 14 residues. The CDR3 nucleotides read TGCAGTGCTAGAGATAACCGGGAGGGATATGGCTACACCTTC. Amino acids: CSARDNREGYGYTF.

The table lists this clonotype with a few counts. This sequence joins TRBV29-1 and TRBJ2-4; no clear D. Deletions cut 7 bases from V and 3 bases from J, with 13 bases between. Germline lookup yields CDR1 SQVTM and CDR2 ANQGSEA. CDR3 length: 13 amino acids. CDR3 amino acids: CSAAEVGKNIQYF. The CDR3 DNA follows: TGCAGCGCAGCTGAAGTAGGCAAAAACATTCAGTACTTC.

This clonotype was seen repeatedly, ten times or more. The chain carries TRBV6-1 and TRBJ2-5; no definite D call. This CDR3 is built from 14 residues. Per the germline V gene, CDR1 is MNHNS and CDR2 is SASEGT. With 1 base removed from V and 5 bases from J, the gap between germline ends came to 11 bases. The CDR3 is CASSEGSVSETQYF. CDR3 DNA sequence: TGTGCCAGCAGTGAAGGTAGTGTTTCGGAGACCCAGTACTTC.

Notes on this clonotype: The conserved phenylalanine or tryptophan is not found at the CDR3 terminus, so this likely reflects a read error. The limits of the CDR3 on the DNA are not certain, so only TCRdb's listed CDR3 is given. The chain carries TRBV6-6 and TRBJ2-1; the table names TRBD2, a call not compared with the DNA. Germline-derived CDR1 and CDR2 are MNHNY and SVGAGI (reference sequence). The CDR3 is 14 residues long, ends included. This chain's CDR3 is CASSYTAEGNEQLL.

This clonotype was seen more than once but under ten times. This chain links TRBV4-2 with TRBJ2-1; unclear D gene. Trimming cost V 3 bases and J 4 bases, with 10 bases left between them. Germline lookup yields CDR1 LGHNA and CDR2 YNFKEQ. The CDR3 contains 14 residues. DNA for the CDR3: TGTGCCAGCAGCCAGGGCGACTCTTACAATGAGCAGTTCTTC. Amino acid sequence: CASSQGDSYNEQFF.

The rearrangement joins TRBV6-6 to TRBJ1-4, with D tentatively TRBD1 (5 bases). V lost 8 bases, J lost 8 bases, and 15 bases lay in between. CDR1 and CDR2 from the germline V gene are MNHNY and SVGAGI (reference sequence). This CDR3 has 13 amino acids. CDR3 in amino acids: CASSRAIREKLFF. CDR3 in DNA: TGTGCCAGCTCCAGGGCCATTCGGGAAAAACTGTTTTTT.